A single T cell receptor beta chain is shown here with its context. This sample was taken from a study of blood T cell repertoires in COVID-19. Study-wide background: From T cells, B-cell-depleted T cells, or PBMCs came the material, which was cDNA or gDNA.

In the original processing: Nucleated cell counts were estimated from reference gene primer amplification. The method was immunoSEQ multiplex PCR; TCRdb's version includes in-frame clones alone and lacks a portion of them. The V and J calls and clone size were taken over from that table, and D and trimming were inferred from the DNA. This repertoire shows roughly 250,000 clones, 83% found once; its top ten account for more than 5%. The CDR3 is 14 amino acids. Trimming stripped 2 bases from V and 7 bases from J, with 17 bases between. Per germline, CDR1 GTSNPN and CDR2 SVGIG (reference sequence). The chain carries TRBV30 and TRBJ1-2; tentative D call: TRBD1 (6 bases). The sequenced sample consisted of peripheral blood. This TCR was sampled from a human donor in a cohort sampled during active COVID-19. In DNA form, the CDR3 reads TGTGCCTGGAGTACTAACAGGGCGACTACTGGCTACACCTTC. It translates to CAWSTNRATTGYTF.